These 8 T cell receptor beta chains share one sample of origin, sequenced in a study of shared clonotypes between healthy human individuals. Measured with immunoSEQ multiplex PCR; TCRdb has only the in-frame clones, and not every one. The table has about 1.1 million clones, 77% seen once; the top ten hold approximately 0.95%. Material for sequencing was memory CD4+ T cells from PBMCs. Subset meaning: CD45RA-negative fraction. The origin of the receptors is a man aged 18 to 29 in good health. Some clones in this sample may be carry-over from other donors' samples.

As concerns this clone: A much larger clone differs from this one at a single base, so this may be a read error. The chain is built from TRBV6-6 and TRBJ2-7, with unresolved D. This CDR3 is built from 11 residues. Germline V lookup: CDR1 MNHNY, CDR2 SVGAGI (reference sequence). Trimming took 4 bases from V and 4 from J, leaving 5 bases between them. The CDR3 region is CASSSRYEQYF. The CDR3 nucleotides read TGTGCCAGCAGTTCAAGGTACGAGCAGTACTTC.

The CDR3, as DNA: TGTGCCAGCAGCTTAGCGGGGCAGGGTAGGACTGAAGCTTTCTTT. As protein: CASSLAGQGRTEAFF. The V and J genes are TRBV7-9 and TRBJ1-1; tentative D call: TRBD1 (5 bases). V lost 0 bases and J lost 5, with 13 bases in between. The V gene's germline CDR1 is SEHNR and CDR2 FQNEAQ (reference sequence). This CDR3 has 15 amino acids.

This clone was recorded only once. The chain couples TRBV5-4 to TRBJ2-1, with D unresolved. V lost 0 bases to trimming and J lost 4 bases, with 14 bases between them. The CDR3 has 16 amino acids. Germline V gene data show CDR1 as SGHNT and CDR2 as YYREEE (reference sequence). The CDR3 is CASSLGLAAYYNEQFF. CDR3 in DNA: TGTGCCAGCAGCTTGGGCTTGGCGGCCTATTACAATGAGCAGTTCTTC. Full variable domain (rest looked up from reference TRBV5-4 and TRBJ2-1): ETGVTQSPTHLIKTRGQQVTLRCSSQSGHNTVSWYQQALGQGPQFIFQYYREEENGRGNFPPRFSGLQFPNYSSELNVNALELDDSALYLCASSLGLAAYYNEQFFGPGTRLTVL.

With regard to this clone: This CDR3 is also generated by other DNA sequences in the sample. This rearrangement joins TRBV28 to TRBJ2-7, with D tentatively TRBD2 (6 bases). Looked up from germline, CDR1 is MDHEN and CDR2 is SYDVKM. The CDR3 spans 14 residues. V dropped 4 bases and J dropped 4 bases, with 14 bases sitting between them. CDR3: CASSSLGRSYEQYF. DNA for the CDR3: TGTGCCAGCAGTTCCCTCGGGAGATCTTACGAGCAGTACTTC.

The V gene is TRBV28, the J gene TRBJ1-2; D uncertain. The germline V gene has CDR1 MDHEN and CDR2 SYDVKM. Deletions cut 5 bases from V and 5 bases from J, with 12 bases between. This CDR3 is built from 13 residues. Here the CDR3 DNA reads TGTGCCAGCAGTCCGTCGGGTCCATATGGCTACACCTTC. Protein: CASSPSGPYGYTF.

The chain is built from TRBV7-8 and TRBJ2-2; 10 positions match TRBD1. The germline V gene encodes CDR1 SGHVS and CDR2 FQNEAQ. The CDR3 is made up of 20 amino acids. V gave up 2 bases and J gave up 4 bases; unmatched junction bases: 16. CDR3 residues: CASSLTRTPDRGLTTGELFF. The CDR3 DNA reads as TGTGCCAGCAGCTTAACGCGAACCCCTGACAGGGGGCTCACCACCGGGGAGCTGTTTTTT.

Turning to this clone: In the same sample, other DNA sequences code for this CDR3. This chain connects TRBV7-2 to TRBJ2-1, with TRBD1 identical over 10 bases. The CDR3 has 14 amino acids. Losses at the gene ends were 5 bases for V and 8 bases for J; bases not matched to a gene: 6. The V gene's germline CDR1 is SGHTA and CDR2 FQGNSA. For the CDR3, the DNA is TGTGCCAGCAGCCCAGACAGGGGGCGGGATGAGCAGTTCTTC. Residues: CASSPDRGRDEQFF.

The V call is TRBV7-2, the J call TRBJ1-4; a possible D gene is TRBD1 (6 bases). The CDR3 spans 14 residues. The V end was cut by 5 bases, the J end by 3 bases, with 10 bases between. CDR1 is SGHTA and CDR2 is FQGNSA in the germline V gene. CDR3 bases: TGTGCCAGCAGCCCGGACAGCGCTAATGAAAAACTGTTTTTT. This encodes CASSPDSANEKLFF.